These 14 T cell receptor beta chains share one sample of origin, sequenced in a study of CD8+ T cells in alopecia areata. cDNA reverse transcribed from extracted RNA served as the sequencing template. Assay used: immunoSEQ multiplex PCR; TCRdb lists only in-frame clones, some missing. There are around 100,000 clones in the sample, none observed a single time. Sequencing was performed on lesional skin. The receptors derive from a C3H/HeJ mouse with alopecia areata. This mouse strain has H2-k as its MHC haplotype.

Comments on this clone: Mouse gene names apply. The CDR3 end lies 4 residues beyond the end of the read and is filled in from the germline J gene. The chain combines TRBV1 with TRBJ2-3, with TRBD2 matching over 8 bases. Germline V gene lookup returns CDR1 NSQYPW and CDR2 LRSPGD (reference sequence). The CDR3 totals 16 residues. This CDR3 reads CTCSADAGGRGETLYF. The CDR3 bases that were read are TGCACCTGCAGTGCAGATGCGGGGGGGCGCGGAGAA.

This clone has a count of ten or more. Gene and germline names: mouse. The read finishes 4 residues shy of the CDR3 end, and the germline J gene is used to complete it. The chain couples TRBV13-3 to TRBJ2-3; 9 bases are shared with TRBD1. The V and J ends lost 6 bases and 1 base, in that order; junction bases with no gene match: 3. This CDR3 comprises 14 residues. The germline V gene has CDR1 NNHDY and CDR2 SYVADS. This CDR3 is CASIRDRGAETLYF. The DNA read from the CDR3 is TGTGCCAGCATCCGGGACAGGGGTGCAGAA.

About this clone itself: Gene names are mouse gene names. The read comes to an end 4 residues before the CDR3 does, leaving the germline J gene to fill in the end. The chain has TRBV13-2 and TRBJ2-7; 11 positions agree with TRBD2. Per the germline V gene, CDR1 is NNHNN and CDR2 is SYGAGS (reference sequence). This CDR3 has 16 amino acids. V lost 0 bases and J lost 3; bases outside the gene matches: 5. Here the CDR3 reads CASGDAQGLGVYEQYF. The CDR3 bases that were read are TGTGCCAGCGGTGATGCCCAGGGACTGGGGGTCTAT.

Concerning this clone: The protein in this entry is translated from the DNA; at residue 13 it differs from the protein listed in TCRdb. Mouse gene names apply. The sequence runs out 3 residues before the end of the CDR3; the remainder is reconstructed from the germline J gene. The rearrangement uses TRBV13-3 and TRBJ1-6; 8 nucleotides line up with TRBD1. TRBJ1-6 carries the ORF label, with uncertain function. The ends lost 0 bases at V and 5 bases at J; junction bases unmatched: 4. The CDR3 loop spans 16 amino acids. Germline V lookup: CDR1 NNHDY, CDR2 SYVADS. The DNA read from the CDR3 is TGTGCCAGCAGTGATGCAACAGGGGGGGATAATTCGCCC. It encodes CASSDATGGDNSP. The whole CDR3 sequence reads CASSDATGGDNSPLYF.

This clone showed up just a few times. Gene and germline names: mouse. The sequenced fragment ends 4 residues before the CDR3 boundary, so the rest is inferred from the germline J gene. The chain combines TRBV19 with TRBJ1-4; 11 positions agree with TRBD1. Germline values: CDR1 FNHDT, CDR2 SITEND (reference sequence). Trimming at V came to 2 bases and at J to 4 bases, leaving 4 bases not matched to a gene. The CDR3 totals 16 residues. The chain's CDR3 is CASSIWTGGVNERLFF. The CDR3 bases that were read are TGTGCCAGCAGTATCTGGACAGGGGGCGTCAACGAA.

This clone showed up just a few times. All gene names here are mouse names. The read gets to within 4 residues of the CDR3 end, and the germline J gene fills in the rest. The V call is TRBV29, the J call TRBJ1-2; 7 nucleotides align to TRBD1. This CDR3 comprises 14 residues. Germline CDR1 MSHET, CDR2 SYDVDS. Trimming removed 3 bases from V and 0 bases from J; junction bases left unmatched: 1. The DNA read from the CDR3 is TGTGCTAGCAGTTTGACAGGGACAAACTCC. Its translation: CASSLTGTNS. The complete CDR3 reads CASSLTGTNSDYTF.

As to this clone: Mouse gene names and germline throughout. CDR3 amino acids: CASSDLGWDTGQLYF. Incomplete CDR3 DNA: TGTGCCAGCAGTGACCTGGGGTGGGACACCGGG. The chain employs TRBV13-3 and TRBJ2-2; possibly TRBD2 for D (6 bases). Sequencing ends 4 residues short of the CDR3 end; the germline J gene provides the rest. The ends were cut back, 2 bases at V and 3 bases at J, with 11 bases in the middle. Germline CDR1 and CDR2: NNHDY and SYVADS. The CDR3 is made up of 15 amino acids.

This clone has a count of ten or more. Mouse gene names apply. The read halts 4 residues ahead of the CDR3 end, with the missing end drawn from the germline J gene. The V and J genes are TRBV1 and TRBJ2-2; the D gene is possibly TRBD1 (6 bases). The V gene lost 5 bases and the J gene lost 1 base, with 8 bases spanning the gap. The germline gives CDR1 NSQYPW, CDR2 LRSPGD (reference sequence). The CDR3 runs to 14 residues. Here the CDR3 reads CTCSPGQNTGQLYF. Partial CDR3 DNA: TGCACCTGCAGTCCGGGACAAAACACCGGG.

Points on this clone: Gene names are the mouse ones. The read halts 4 residues ahead of the CDR3 end, with the missing end drawn from the germline J gene. The chain employs TRBV13-1 and TRBJ1-1; the D gene is possibly TRBD1 (5 bases). CDR3 length: 12 amino acids. Germline V gives CDR1 NSHNY, CDR2 SYGAGN. V lost 6 bases and J 1 base, leaving 7 bases between the germline ends. The covered CDR3 bases are TGTGCCAGCAAAACAGGGAACACA. Its protein product is CASKTGNT. The whole CDR3 sequence reads CASKTGNTEVFF.

This clone occurred a few times. Gene names refer to mouse genes. The read ends 4 residues before the CDR3 terminus; that terminus is restored from the germline J gene. The rearrangement uses TRBV13-3 and TRBJ1-1, with TRBD1 identical over 8 bases. J was trimmed by 2 bases and V by 3 bases; bases with no gene match: 3. The CDR3 totals 14 residues. Per the germline V gene, CDR1 is NNHDY and CDR2 is SYVADS. The DNA read from the CDR3 is TGTGCCAGCAGTGGGACAGGGTACAACACA. Translated: CASSGTGYNT. The entire CDR3 is CASSGTGYNTEVFF.

This clone was counted a few times. The germline and genes are mouse ones. The read terminates 4 residues before the CDR3 end, so the remaining end is supplied by the germline J gene. The rearrangement joins TRBV19 to TRBJ2-2; 10 bases align to TRBD2. Germline loops: CDR1 FNHDT, CDR2 SITEND (reference sequence). The V gene end was trimmed by 5 bases and the J gene end by 4 bases; junction bases not matched to a gene: 2. The length of the CDR3 is 14 residues. CDR3 sequence reads: CASRTGGPTGQLYF. The CDR3 bases that were read are TGTGCCAGCAGGACTGGGGGGCCCACCGGG.

This clone has a handful of counts. Gene names refer to mouse genes. The CDR3 is cut off 4 residues early in the read; its end comes from the germline J gene. The gene calls are TRBV1 and TRBJ2-4; TRBD2 is a possible D gene (9 bases). Germline V gene data show CDR1 as NSQYPW and CDR2 as LRSPGD (reference sequence). The CDR3 spans 17 residues. The CDR3 sequence: CTCSPGQGLGGVNTLYF. The sequenced part of the CDR3 DNA is TGCACCTGCAGTCCCGGACAGGGCCTGGGGGGGGTAAAC.

This clone has more than one count but fewer than ten. These gene names are mouse names. The read is 4 residues too short to cover the CDR3 end, so that end is filled in from the germline J gene. V is TRBV13-2 and J is TRBJ2-1; tentative D call: TRBD1 (6 bases). CDR3 size: 15 residues. V shed 2 bases and J shed 3 bases, with 12 bases lying between them. CDR1 is NNHNN, CDR2 SYGAGS, per germline (reference sequence). The CDR3 loop reads CASGEPGQSYAEQFF. CDR3 bases read: TGTGCCAGCGGTGAGCCGGGACAATCCTATGCT.

This clone was seen ten or more times. A mismatch at residue 12 separates the TCRdb protein from the translated DNA, so the protein presented here was translated from the DNA. Any gene name here is a mouse gene name. The read terminates 3 residues before the CDR3 end, so the remaining end is supplied by the germline J gene. V usage is TRBV13-3 and J usage is TRBJ1-3; D remains unclear. Germline loops: CDR1 NNHDY, CDR2 SYVADS. CDR3 length: 15 amino acids. V shed 1 base and J shed 0 bases, with 8 bases lying between them. The CDR3 bases that were read are TGTGCCAGCAGTGATTTTTCAATTTCTGGAAATACG. Translated: CASSDFSISGNT. The full CDR3 is CASSDFSISGNTLYF.